Below, 7 T cell receptor beta chains from the same sample are listed, as sequenced in a study of low-dose radiotherapy and immunotherapy resistance in tumors. Time point of the sample: after trial treatment. The treatment is: LDRT plus nivolumab, ipilimumab, low-dose cyclophosphamide and aspirin (RACIN trial). Both TCRalpha and TCRbeta chains were reverse transcribed with V-gene-specific primers. For amplifying TCRs, the PCR ran for around 20 cycles with Phusion, which was used together with a constant-region primer and the adapter on the V primers. TCRdb reanalysed the reads using MiXCR and keeps one entry per CDR3 protein. The table records tens of thousands of distinct CDR3 sequences, less than 30% of them present only once. The input for sequencing was PBMCs, taken after low-dose radiotherapy plus immunotherapy. The receptor set was obtained from a male donor with prostate cancer.

This clonotype has at least ten counts. This chain links TRBV6-1 with TRBJ1-1, with no clear D. The V gene lost 2 bases and the J gene lost 5 bases, with 9 bases spanning the gap. CDR1 and CDR2 (germline): MNHNS, SASEGT. The CDR3 runs 13 residues. CDR3 bases: TGTGCCAGCAGTGAATATAAGGAGACTGAAGCTTTCTTT. Protein product: CASSEYKETEAFF.

Points on this clonotype: A far larger clone differs by one base, so this is likely a read error. The rearrangement links TRBV6-6 to TRBJ1-3; D not resolved. Germline assignment: CDR1 MNHNY and CDR2 SVGAGI (reference sequence). The CDR3 loop spans 16 amino acids. CDR3 coding DNA: TGTGCCAGCAGTTACTCGCCAGGAGCCTCTGGAAACACCTTATATTTT. Translation gives CASSYSPGASGNTLYF.

This clonotype was counted ten times or more. This chain joins TRBV10-3 and TRBJ2-5; D is undetermined. The CDR3 runs to 15 residues. Germline-derived CDR1 and CDR2 are ENHRY and SYGVKD. Trimming cost V 3 bases and J 2 bases, with 13 bases left between them. The CDR3 nucleotides read TGTGCCATCAGTGACTCACTCTCCACTCAAGAGACCCAGTACTTC. Translated: CAISDSLSTQETQYF.

Ten or more counts support this clonotype. This rearrangement joins TRBV27 to TRBJ2-2; D is uncertain. V lost 1 base to trimming and J lost 0 bases, with 18 bases between them. Per germline, CDR1 MNHEY and CDR2 SMNVEV (reference sequence). The CDR3 is made up of 19 amino acids. The CDR3 DNA reads as TGTGCCAGCAGTTTATTTTCGGCCGCCTTGACCGCGAACACCGGGGAGCTGTTTTTT. Translation gives CASSLFSAALTANTGELFF.

This clonotype has a count of ten or more. The V call is TRBV2, the J call TRBJ2-7, with D uncertain. The CDR3 runs 13 residues. Trimming pared 8 bases from V and 0 bases from J, leaving 11 bases between. CDR1 and CDR2 from the germline V gene are SNHLY and FYNNEI. The CDR3 DNA is TGTGCCAGCGGGCCTGGGAACTCCTACGAGCAGTACTTC. Its protein is CASGPGNSYEQYF.

This clonotype was counted only a few times. The chain uses TRBV11-2 and TRBJ2-3; 8 bases align to TRBD1. The CDR3 has 15 residues. CDR1 is SGHAT and CDR2 is FQNNGV in the germline V gene. Trimming at V came to 3 bases and at J to 1 base, leaving 3 bases not matched to a gene. CDR3 bases: TGTGCCAGCAGCTTGGTACAGGGGGGCACAGATACGCAGTATTTT. Translating it yields CASSLVQGGTDTQYF.

This chain links TRBV5-1 with TRBJ1-1; no clear D. Looked up from germline, CDR1 is SGHRS and CDR2 is YFSETQ. V lost 1 base and J lost 7, with 8 bases in between. This CDR3 is 12 amino acids long. The CDR3 spells CASSLLGLEAFF. CDR3 nucleotide sequence: TGCGCCAGCAGCTTGTTGGGTCTTGAAGCTTTCTTT.